A selection of T cell receptor beta chains follows, all from one sample in a study of T-cell reconstitution after alpha-beta-depleted transplantation in children. TCRdb processed the PCR reads anew with MiXCR; each CDR3 protein has one entry. The table records roughly 590,000 distinct CDR3 sequences, approximately 16% of them present only once. Sequencing was performed on PBMCs from the stem cell graft donor, taken from the stem cell graft. Receptor source: a human donor who donated a stem cell graft to a child with acute myeloid leukemia. Each CDR3 is given with its conserved first and last residue. The order of the fields is J gene, D gene, V gene, clone size, CDR3 protein, CDR3 DNA. A D gene is named only where the DNA matches it firmly. The size entry is marked missing in some rows and otherwise reads once, few, many or a size class.

J: TRBJ2-1; D: NA; V: TRBV28; size: many; CDR3: CASSGTLRYEQFF; DNA: TGTGCCAGCAGTGGGACTCTGCGCTATGAGCAGTTCTTC
J: TRBJ2-3; D: NA; V: TRBV5-1; size: NA; CDR3: CASSSDRDTDTPYF; DNA: TGCGCCAGCAGCTCGGACAGAGACACAGATACGCCGTATTTT
J: TRBJ1-3; D: NA; V: TRBV4-3; size: few; CDR3: CASSRADSFSGNTIYF; DNA: TGCGCCAGCAGCCGTGCCGACAGCTTCTCTGGAAACACCATATATTTT
J: TRBJ2-3; D: NA; V: TRBV7-2; size: few; CDR3: CASSPRTPADTQYF; DNA: TGTGCCAGCAGCCCCCGGACCCCCGCGGATACGCAGTATTTT
J: TRBJ1-1; D: TRBD1; V: TRBV11-2; size: NA; CDR3: CASSSLNPGQGKLAFF; DNA: TGTGCCAGCAGCTCCCTGAACCCGGGACAGGGGAAGCTAGCTTTCTTT
J: TRBJ2-7; D: NA; V: TRBV7-2; size: many; CDR3: CASSLGGTVRYEQYF; DNA: TGTGCCAGCAGCTTAGGGGGGACGGTTCGTTACGAGCAGTACTTC
J: TRBJ2-1; D: NA; V: TRBV20-1; size: many; CDR3: CSARIAGSSYNEQFF; DNA: TGCAGTGCTAGGATCGCGGGGAGCTCCTACAATGAGCAGTTCTTC
J: TRBJ2-2; D: TRBD1; V: TRBV29-1; size: many; CDR3: CSVGDPGQGPRGELFF; DNA: TGCAGCGTTGGAGACCCGGGACAGGGGCCGCGCGGGGAGCTGTTTTTT
J: TRBJ2-1; D: NA; V: TRBV11-2; size: NA; CDR3: CASSPKTASNEQFF; DNA: TGTGCCAGCAGCCCCAAGACAGCCAGCAATGAGCAGTTCTTC
J: TRBJ2-7; D: NA; V: TRBV20-1; size: many; CDR3: CSTLGPGTYEQYF; DNA: TGCAGTACCTTGGGACCAGGGACCTACGAGCAGTACTTC
J: TRBJ2-2; D: NA; V: TRBV5-1; size: few; CDR3: CASSLGAGTGELFF; DNA: TGCGCCAGCAGCTTGGGGGCGGGCACCGGGGAGCTGTTTTTT
J: TRBJ1-1; D: NA; V: TRBV10-3; size: few; CDR3: CAISAGGFTEAFF; DNA: TGTGCCATCAGTGCGGGGGGCTTCACTGAAGCTTTCTTT
J: TRBJ2-7; D: TRBD1; V: TRBV6-5; size: many; CDR3: CASGPGQGVLEQYF; DNA: TGTGCCAGCGGCCCGGGACAGGGGGTCCTCGAGCAGTACTTC
J: TRBJ2-1; D: TRBD1; V: TRBV4-1; size: NA; CDR3: CASSHEQGWNEQFF; DNA: TGCGCCAGCAGCCACGAACAGGGGTGGAATGAGCAGTTCTTC
J: TRBJ2-3; D: TRBD2; V: TRBV11-2; size: NA; CDR3: CASSLEGGGDKGDTQYF; DNA: TGTGCCAGCAGCTTAGAGGGCGGGGGGGACAAAGGGGATACGCAGTATTTT
J: TRBJ1-2; D: NA; V: TRBV20-1; size: NA; CDR3: CSARDKGRLNYGYTF; DNA: TGCAGTGCTAGAGATAAAGGGAGGCTAAACTATGGCTACACCTTC
J: TRBJ2-5; D: TRBD1; V: TRBV7-6; size: NA; CDR3: CASSYTGGSETQYF; DNA: TGTGCCAGCAGCTACACAGGGGGTAGTGAGACCCAGTACTTC
J: TRBJ2-3; D: TRBD1; V: TRBV10-3; size: few; CDR3: CAISEYGTGTTDTQYF; DNA: TGTGCCATCAGTGAGTACGGGACAGGGACCACAGATACGCAGTATTTT